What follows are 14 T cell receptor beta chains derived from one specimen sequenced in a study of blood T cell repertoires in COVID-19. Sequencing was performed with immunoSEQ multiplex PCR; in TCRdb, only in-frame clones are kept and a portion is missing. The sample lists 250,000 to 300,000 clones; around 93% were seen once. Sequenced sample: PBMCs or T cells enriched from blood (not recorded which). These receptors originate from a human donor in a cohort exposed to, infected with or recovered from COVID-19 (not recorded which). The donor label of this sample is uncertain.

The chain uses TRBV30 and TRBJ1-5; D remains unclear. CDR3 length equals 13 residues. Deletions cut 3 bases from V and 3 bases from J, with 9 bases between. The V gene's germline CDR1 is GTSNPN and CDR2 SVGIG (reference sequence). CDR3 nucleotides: TGTGCCTGGAGAAGGAGCGTCAATCAGCCCCAGCATTTT. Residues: CAWRRSVNQPQHF.

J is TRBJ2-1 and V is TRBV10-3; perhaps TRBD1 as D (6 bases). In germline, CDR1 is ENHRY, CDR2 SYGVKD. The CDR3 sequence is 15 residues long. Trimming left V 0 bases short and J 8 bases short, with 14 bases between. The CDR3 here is CAISESTYREYEQFF. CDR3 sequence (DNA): TGTGCCATCAGTGAGTCGACATACAGGGAATATGAGCAGTTCTTC.

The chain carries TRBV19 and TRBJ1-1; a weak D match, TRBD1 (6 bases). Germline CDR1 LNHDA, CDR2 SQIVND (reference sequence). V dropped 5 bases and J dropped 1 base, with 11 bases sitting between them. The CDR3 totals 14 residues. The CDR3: CASSPRGTNTEAFF. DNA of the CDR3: TGTGCCAGTAGTCCGAGGGGGACGAACACTGAAGCTTTCTTT.

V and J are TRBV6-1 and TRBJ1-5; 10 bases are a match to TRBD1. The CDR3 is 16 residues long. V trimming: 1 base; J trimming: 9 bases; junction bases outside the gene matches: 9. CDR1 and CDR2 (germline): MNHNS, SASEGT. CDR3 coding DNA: TGTGCCAGCAGTGAAGACGGGACAGGGGTTTCCCGGCCCCAGCATTTT. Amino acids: CASSEDGTGVSRPQHF.

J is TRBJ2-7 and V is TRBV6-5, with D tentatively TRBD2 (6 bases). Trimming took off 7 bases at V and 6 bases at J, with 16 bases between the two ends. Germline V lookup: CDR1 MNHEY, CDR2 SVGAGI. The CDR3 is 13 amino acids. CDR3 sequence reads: CASTHRLEAEQYF. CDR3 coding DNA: TGTGCCAGCACCCACAGACTAGAGGCCGAGCAGTACTTC.

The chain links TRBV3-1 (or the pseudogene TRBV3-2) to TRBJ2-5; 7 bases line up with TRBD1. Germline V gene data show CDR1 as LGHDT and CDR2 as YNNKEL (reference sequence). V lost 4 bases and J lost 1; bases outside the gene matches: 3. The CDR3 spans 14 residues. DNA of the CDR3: TGTGCCAGCAGCCCGGGGACAGTCCAAGAGACCCAGTACTTC. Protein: CASSPGTVQETQYF.

The CDR3 coding sequence is TGTGCCAGCAGCGTATCCCTATCTAGCACAGATACGCAGTATTTT. It yields the protein CASSVSLSSTDTQYF. The chain recombines TRBV9 with TRBJ2-3; D remains unclear. Germline V CDR1 and CDR2: SGDLS, YYNGEE. This CDR3 region has 15 residues. Trimming pared 1 base from V and 0 bases from J, leaving 9 bases between.

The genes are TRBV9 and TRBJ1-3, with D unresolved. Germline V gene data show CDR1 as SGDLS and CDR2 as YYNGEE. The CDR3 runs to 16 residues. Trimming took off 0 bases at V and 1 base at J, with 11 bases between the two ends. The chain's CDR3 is CASSVAPRGSGNTIYF. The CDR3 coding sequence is TGTGCCAGCAGCGTAGCCCCCCGCGGGTCTGGAAACACCATATATTTT.

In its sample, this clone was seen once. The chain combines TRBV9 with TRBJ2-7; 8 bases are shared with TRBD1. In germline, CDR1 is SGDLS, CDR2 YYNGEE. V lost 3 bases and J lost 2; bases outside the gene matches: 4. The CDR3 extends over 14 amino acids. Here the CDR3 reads CASSAGQGPYEQYF. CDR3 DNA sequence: TGTGCCAGCAGCGCAGGACAGGGTCCCTACGAGCAGTACTTC. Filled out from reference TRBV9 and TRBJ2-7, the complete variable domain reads DSGVTQTPKHLITATGQRVTLRCSPRSGDLSVYWYQQSLDQGLQFLIQYYNGEERAKGNILERFSAQQFPDLHSELNLSSLELGDSALYFCASSAGQGPYEQYFGPGTRLTVT.

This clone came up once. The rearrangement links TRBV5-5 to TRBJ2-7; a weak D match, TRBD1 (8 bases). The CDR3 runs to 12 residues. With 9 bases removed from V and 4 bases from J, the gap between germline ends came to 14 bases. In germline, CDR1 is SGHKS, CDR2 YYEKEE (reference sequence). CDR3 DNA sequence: TGTGCCAACCAACAGGGGGGGTACGAGCAGTACTTC. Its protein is CANQQGGYEQYF.

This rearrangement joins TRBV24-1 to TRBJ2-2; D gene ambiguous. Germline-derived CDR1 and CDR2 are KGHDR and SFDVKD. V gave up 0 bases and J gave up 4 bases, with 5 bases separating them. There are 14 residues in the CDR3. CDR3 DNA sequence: TGTGCCACCAGTGATTTGCCCAGCACCGGGGAGCTGTTTTTT. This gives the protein CATSDLPSTGELFF.

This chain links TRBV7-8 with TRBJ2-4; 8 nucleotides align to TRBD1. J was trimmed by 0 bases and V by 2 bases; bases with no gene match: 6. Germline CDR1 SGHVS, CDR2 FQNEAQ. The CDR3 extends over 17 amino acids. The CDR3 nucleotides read TGTGCCAGCAGCTTACCTAGACAGGGGCTAGCCAAAAACATTCAGTACTTC. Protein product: CASSLPRQGLAKNIQYF.

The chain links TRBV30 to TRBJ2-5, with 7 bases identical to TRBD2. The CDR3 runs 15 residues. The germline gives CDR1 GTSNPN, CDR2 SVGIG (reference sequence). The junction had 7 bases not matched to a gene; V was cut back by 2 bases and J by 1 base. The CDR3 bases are TGTGCCTGGAGTAAGTCTAGCGGAACCCAAGAGACCCAGTACTTC. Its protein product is CAWSKSSGTQETQYF.

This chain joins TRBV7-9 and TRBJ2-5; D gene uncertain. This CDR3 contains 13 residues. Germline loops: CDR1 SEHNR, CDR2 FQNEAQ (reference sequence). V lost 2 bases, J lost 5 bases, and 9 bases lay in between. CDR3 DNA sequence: TGTGCCAGCAGCTTATGGCCGCAGGAGACCCAGTACTTC. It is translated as CASSLWPQETQYF.